What follows are 22 T cell receptor beta chains derived from one specimen sequenced in a study of technical replicates of blood from a few donors. The protocol was immunoSEQ multiplex PCR, while the TCRdb copy is restricted to in-frame clones and leaves out a portion. The sample comprises around 63,000 clones, over 90% of which are singletons, and 3.5% to 5.5% rests with the top ten. Sequenced: PBMCs. The receptor source for this set is a human donor in good health. Some clones in this sample may be carry-over from other donors' samples.

V is TRBV5-5 and J is TRBJ2-5; TRBD1 might be the D (6 bases). The germline V gene has CDR1 SGHKS and CDR2 YYEKEE (reference sequence). CDR3 length equals 15 residues. With 5 bases removed from V and 3 bases from J, the gap between germline ends came to 17 bases. The CDR3 region is CASRRAGTSKETQYF. CDR3 sequence (DNA): TGTGCCAGCAGACGCGCCGGGACAAGTAAAGAGACCCAGTACTTC.

CDR3 coding DNA: TGTGCCAGCAACGGGGGAAGCTCCTACAATGAGCAGTTCTTC. This gives the protein CASNGGSSYNEQFF. V is TRBV2 and J is TRBJ2-1; TRBD2 is a possible D gene (6 bases). V shed 7 bases and J shed 0 bases, with 10 bases lying between them. The V gene's germline CDR1 is SNHLY and CDR2 FYNNEI. The length of the CDR3 is 14 residues.

The rearrangement uses TRBV11-2 and TRBJ2-5, with 13 bases matching TRBD2. The CDR3 runs 16 residues. V trimming: 4 bases; J trimming: 1 base; junction bases outside the gene matches: 3. The germline V gene encodes CDR1 SGHAT and CDR2 FQNNGV. CDR3 sequence: CASSSWTSGGQETQYF. The CDR3 DNA follows: TGTGCCAGCAGCTCATGGACTAGCGGGGGCCAAGAGACCCAGTACTTC.

The chain links TRBV5-1 to TRBJ1-1, with D possibly TRBD1 on 5 matching bases. V gave up 2 bases and J gave up 0 bases, with 8 bases separating them. The CDR3 has 14 residues. Germline V gives CDR1 SGHRS, CDR2 YFSETQ. As DNA, the CDR3 is TGCGCCAGCAGCTTCGGGGGGATGAACACTGAAGCTTTCTTT. It is translated as CASSFGGMNTEAFF. The full variable domain, its missing parts supplied by reference TRBV5-1 and TRBJ1-1, is KAGVTQTPRYLIKTRGQQVTLSCSPISGHRSVSWYQQTPGQGLQFLFEYFSETQRNKGNFPGRFSGRQFSNSRSEMNVSTLELGDSALYLCASSFGGMNTEAFFGQGTRLTVV.

The rearrangement uses TRBV13 and TRBJ1-1; D uncertain. This CDR3 region has 13 residues. Trimming stripped 7 bases from V and 5 bases from J, with 14 bases between. Germline assignment: CDR1 PRHDT and CDR2 FYEKMQ (reference sequence). CDR3 nucleotide sequence: TGTGCCAGCACGCCGCGGGAAGGGACTGAAGCTTTCTTT. This sequence encodes CASTPREGTEAFF.

The CDR3 spells CASSSDLRRDTQYF. For the CDR3, the DNA is TGCGCCAGCAGCTCCGATTTGAGGAGAGATACGCAGTATTTT. This sequence joins TRBV5-1 and TRBJ2-3; D gene uncertain. This CDR3 is built from 14 residues. The V gene's germline CDR1 is SGHRS and CDR2 YFSETQ. V shed 3 bases and J shed 5 bases, with 13 bases lying between them.

This clone occurred once. The rearrangement joins TRBV25-1 to TRBJ1-2, with unresolved D. V gave up 3 bases and J gave up 4 bases, with 15 bases separating them. The germline gives CDR1 MGHDK, CDR2 SYGVNS. The CDR3 has 15 amino acids. This CDR3 reads CASSDPSAVFYGYTF. The CDR3 DNA reads as TGTGCCAGCAGTGATCCTTCCGCAGTATTCTATGGCTACACCTTC.

J is TRBJ1-5 and V is TRBV15, with D uncertain. Trimming took 0 bases from V and 4 from J, leaving 10 bases between them. The CDR3 contains 15 residues. Germline V gene sequence: CDR1 LNHNV, CDR2 YYDKDF (reference sequence). In nucleotides, the CDR3 is TGTGCCACCAGCAGAGAAGGACGGGAGAATCAGCCCCAGCATTTT. It specifies CATSREGRENQPQHF.

The J gene is TRBJ2-7, the V gene TRBV10-3; maybe TRBD2 (7 bases). The CDR3 is 14 residues long. From germline, CDR1 is ENHRY and CDR2 SYGVKD. V was pared by 4 bases and J by 7 bases, with 17 bases between. CDR3 residues: CAISAGAAGREQYF. The CDR3 coding sequence is TGTGCCATCAGTGCAGGGGCAGCGGGAAGAGAGCAGTACTTC.

The rearrangement joins TRBV29-1 to TRBJ2-7, with D perhaps TRBD2 (6 bases). The V gene lost 3 bases and the J gene lost 4 bases, with 10 bases spanning the gap. The CDR3 totals 12 residues. Germline lookup yields CDR1 SQVTM and CDR2 ANQGSEA. CDR3 amino acids: CSVDLGGYEQYF. The DNA of the CDR3 is TGCAGCGTTGATTTGGGAGGTTACGAGCAGTACTTC.

The chain carries TRBV15 and TRBJ1-2; 7 bases are a match to TRBD1. This CDR3 contains 13 residues. The V and J ends lost 7 bases and 8 bases, in that order; junction bases with no gene match: 10. CDR1 and CDR2 (germline): LNHNV, YYDKDF (reference sequence). The chain's CDR3 is CATNSPGQRGYTF. The CDR3 nucleotides read TGTGCCACCAATTCGCCGGGACAGCGAGGCTACACCTTC.

The chain employs TRBV9 and TRBJ1-3, with 9 bases fitting TRBD1. Trimming removed 4 bases from V and 1 base from J; junction bases left unmatched: 9. The CDR3 length is 17 residues. The germline V gene has CDR1 SGDLS and CDR2 YYNGEE. The CDR3 is CASSSHPGTGSGNTIYF. CDR3 nucleotide sequence: TGTGCCAGCAGCTCCCACCCCGGGACAGGGTCTGGAAACACCATATATTTT. Drawing the rest from reference TRBV9 and TRBJ1-3, the complete variable domain is DSGVTQTPKHLITATGQRVTLRCSPRSGDLSVYWYQQSLDQGLQFLIQYYNGEERAKGNILERFSAQQFPDLHSELNLSSLELGDSALYFCASSSHPGTGSGNTIYFGEGSWLTVV.

This clone was seen only a few times. The chain recombines TRBV29-1 with TRBJ2-1; 12 bases are a match to TRBD2. V dropped 4 bases and J dropped 1; count of bases not matched to a gene: 8. CDR3 length: 17 residues. In germline, CDR1 is SQVTM, CDR2 ANQGSEA. The CDR3 sequence is CSVAHLGLAGSYNEQFF. CDR3 nucleotides: TGCAGCGTTGCGCATTTAGGACTAGCGGGATCCTACAATGAGCAGTTCTTC.

CDR3 protein: CASSRDSFSYEQYF. The DNA of the CDR3 is TGTGCCAGCAGTAGGGACAGTTTCTCCTACGAGCAGTACTTC. The chain couples TRBV2 to TRBJ2-7; 7 bases align to TRBD1. After removal of 5 bases from V and 0 bases from J, the junction contained 4 bases not matched to a gene. This CDR3 is 14 amino acids long. The germline CDR1 and CDR2 sequences are SNHLY and FYNNEI.

The chain joins TRBV5-1 to TRBJ1-1, with TRBD1 identical over 10 bases. V dropped 5 bases and J dropped 0; count of bases not matched to a gene: 13. Germline CDR1 reads SGHRS; CDR2 reads YFSETQ. CDR3 length: 18 residues. CDR3 DNA sequence: TGCGCCAGCAGTTCCAGGCCGGGACAGGGGCCTGTGAACACTGAAGCTTTCTTT. It is translated as CASSSRPGQGPVNTEAFF.

The chain uses TRBV11-3 and TRBJ2-1, with 9 bases lining up with TRBD2. In germline, CDR1 is SGHNT, CDR2 YENEEA. J lost 15 bases, V lost 1 base, and 4 bases had no gene match. The CDR3 is made up of 12 amino acids. The CDR3 loop is CASSLGAGGVFF. CDR3 nucleotide sequence: TGTGCCAGCAGCTTAGGAGCGGGGGGAGTGTTCTTC.

This clone was seen just once. This chain uses TRBV9 with TRBJ2-7, with 8 bases that match TRBD1. The CDR3 runs to 15 residues. CDR1 is SGDLS and CDR2 is YYNGEE in the germline V gene. J gave up 7 bases and V 0 bases, and 9 bases lay outside the gene matches. CDR3 residues: CASSVGLDRVGEQYF. The CDR3 DNA follows: TGTGCCAGCAGCGTAGGGTTGGACAGGGTAGGGGAGCAGTACTTC.

The chain recombines TRBV2 with TRBJ2-3; tentatively, D is TRBD2 (6 bases). CDR1 is SNHLY, CDR2 FYNNEI, per germline. The germline V and J ends were trimmed by 3 bases and 0 bases, with 13 bases remaining between them. The length of the CDR3 is 16 residues. The CDR3 coding sequence is TGTGCCAGCAGTGAGTTTGCGGGGAGTAGCACAGATACGCAGTATTTT. It is translated as CASSEFAGSSTDTQYF.

This chain links TRBV2 with TRBJ1-2; 8 nucleotides agree with TRBD1. This CDR3 region has 14 residues. Per germline, CDR1 SNHLY and CDR2 FYNNEI. V trimming: 7 bases; J trimming: 4 bases; junction bases outside the gene matches: 8. The DNA for the CDR3 is TGTGCCAGCAAAGGGACAGGACCTACCTATGGCTACACCTTC. As protein: CASKGTGPTYGYTF.

The V gene is TRBV11-2, the J gene TRBJ2-1; D possibly corresponds to TRBD2 (6 bases). Trimming cost V 5 bases and J 9 bases, with 14 bases left between them. Germline V gene sequence: CDR1 SGHAT, CDR2 FQNNGV. CDR3 length: 13 residues. The CDR3 loop is CASSLLGGAEQFF. In DNA form, the CDR3 reads TGTGCCAGCAGCCTTCTCGGGGGTGCTGAGCAGTTCTTC. Supplemented by reference TRBV11-2 and TRBJ2-1, the full variable domain reads EAGVAQSPRYKIIEKRQSVAFWCNPISGHATLYWYQQILGQGPKLLIQFQNNGVVDDSQLPKDRFSAERLKGVDSTLKIQPAKLEDSAVYLCASSLLGGAEQFFGPGTRLTVL.

The chain employs TRBV27 and TRBJ1-6; weak D call: TRBD1 (5 bases). Germline lookup yields CDR1 MNHEY and CDR2 SMNVEV (reference sequence). V was pared by 5 bases and J by 9 bases, with 8 bases between. This CDR3 has 12 amino acids. The CDR3 region is CASSQGGSPLHF. In DNA, the CDR3 is TGTGCCAGCAGTCAGGGCGGTTCACCCCTCCACTTT.

This clone was counted a single time. CDR3 residues: CASSPQFENTGELFF. The CDR3 nucleotides are TGTGCCAGCTCACCCCAGTTTGAGAACACCGGGGAGCTGTTTTTT. V and J are TRBV18 and TRBJ2-2; no clear D gene. The V end lost 3 bases, the J end lost 1 base, and 9 bases lay between the germline ends. The CDR3 length is 15 residues. Germline V gene data show CDR1 as KGHSH and CDR2 as LQKENI.